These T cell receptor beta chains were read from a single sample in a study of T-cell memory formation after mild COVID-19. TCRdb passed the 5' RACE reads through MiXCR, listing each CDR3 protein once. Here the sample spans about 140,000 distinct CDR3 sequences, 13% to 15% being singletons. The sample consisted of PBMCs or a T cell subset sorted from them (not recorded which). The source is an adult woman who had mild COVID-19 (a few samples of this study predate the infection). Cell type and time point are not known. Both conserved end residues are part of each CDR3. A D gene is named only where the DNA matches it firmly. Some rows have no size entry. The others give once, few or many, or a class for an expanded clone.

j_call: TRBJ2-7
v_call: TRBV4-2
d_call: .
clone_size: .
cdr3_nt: TGTGCCAGCAGCCAAGGTGGGAGCTCAACCTACGAGCAGTACTTC
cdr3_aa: CASSQGGSSTYEQYF

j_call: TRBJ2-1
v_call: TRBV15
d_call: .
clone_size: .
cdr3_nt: TGTGCCACCAGCAGCCCCAGGGGGCGGGGGAATGAGCAGTTCTTC
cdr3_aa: CATSSPRGRGNEQFF

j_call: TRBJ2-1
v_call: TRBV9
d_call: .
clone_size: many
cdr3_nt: TGTGCCAGCAGCTTGAGTAGCGGCAATGAGCAGTTCTTC
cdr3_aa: CASSLSSGNEQFF

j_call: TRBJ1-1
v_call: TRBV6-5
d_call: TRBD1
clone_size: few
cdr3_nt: TGTGCCAGCAGACAGGGGGCCACTGAAGCTTTCTTT
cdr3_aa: CASRQGATEAFF

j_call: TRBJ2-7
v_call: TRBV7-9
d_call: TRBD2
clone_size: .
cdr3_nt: TGTGCCAGCAGCCGGGGGGAACCGGGGCCCTACGAGCAGTACTTC
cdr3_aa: CASSRGEPGPYEQYF

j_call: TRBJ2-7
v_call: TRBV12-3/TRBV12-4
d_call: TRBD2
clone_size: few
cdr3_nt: TGTGCCAGCAGCGCTCTCCTAGCGGGATACTACGAGCAGTACTTC
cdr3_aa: CASSALLAGYYEQYF

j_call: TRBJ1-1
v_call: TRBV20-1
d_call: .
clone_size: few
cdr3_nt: TGCAGTGCTAGGCCATCGTGGGACTCCGCATACTCGTACATGAACACTGAAGCTTTCTTT
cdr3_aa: CSARPSWDSAYSYMNTEAFF

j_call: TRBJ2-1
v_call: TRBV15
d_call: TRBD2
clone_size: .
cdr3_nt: TGTGCCAACAGCCGGGAGGTTTTCGGAGGAGATGAGCAGTTCTTC
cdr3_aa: CANSREVFGGDEQFF

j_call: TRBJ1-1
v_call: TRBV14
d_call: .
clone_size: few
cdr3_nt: TGTGCCAGCAGCCAAGTTCCGAGGCCGAACACTGAAGCTTTCTTT
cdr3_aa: CASSQVPRPNTEAFF

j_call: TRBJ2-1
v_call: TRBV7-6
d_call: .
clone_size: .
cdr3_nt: TGTGCCAGCAGTCCAATCGGGGGGCTAACCTACAATGAGCAGTTCTTC
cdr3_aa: CASSPIGGLTYNEQFF

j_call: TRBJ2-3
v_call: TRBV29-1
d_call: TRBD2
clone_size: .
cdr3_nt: TGCAGCGTTGGAAAGGCTAGCGGGATGGGCCCACCAGATACGCAGTATTTT
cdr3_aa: CSVGKASGMGPPDTQYF

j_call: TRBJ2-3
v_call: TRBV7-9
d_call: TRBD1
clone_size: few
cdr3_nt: TGTGCCAGCAGCTTAGTCCCGGGACAGGGGTTCACAGATACGCAGTATTTT
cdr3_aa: CASSLVPGQGFTDTQYF

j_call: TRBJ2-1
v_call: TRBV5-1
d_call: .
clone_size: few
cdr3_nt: TGCGCCAGCAGCTTGGCCTGGGGGACCGGCAATGAGCAGTTCTTC
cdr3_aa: CASSLAWGTGNEQFF

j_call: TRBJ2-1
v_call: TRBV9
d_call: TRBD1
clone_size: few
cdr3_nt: TGTGCCAGCAGCGTTGGGGGACAGGGGCTCCTCGGTGAGCAGTTCTTC
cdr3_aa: CASSVGGQGLLGEQFF

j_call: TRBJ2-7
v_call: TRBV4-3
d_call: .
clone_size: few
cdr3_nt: TGCGCCAGCAGCCAAGTTGGCAGGGCTGACGAGCAGTACTTC
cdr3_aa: CASSQVGRADEQYF

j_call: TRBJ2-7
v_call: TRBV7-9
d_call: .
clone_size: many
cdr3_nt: TGTGCCAGCAGCTTAGACAGAGGTTCGAACGAGCAGTACTTC
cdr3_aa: CASSLDRGSNEQYF

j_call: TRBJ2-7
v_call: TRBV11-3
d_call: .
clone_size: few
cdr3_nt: TGTGCCAGCAGCTTCAGCTCGGGGCTTCCGGAGTACGAGCAGTACTTC
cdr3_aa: CASSFSSGLPEYEQYF

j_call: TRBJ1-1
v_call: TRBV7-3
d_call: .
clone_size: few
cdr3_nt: TGTGCCAGCAGCTTTGGTACAGGGCGAACTGAAGCTTTCTTT
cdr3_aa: CASSFGTGRTEAFF

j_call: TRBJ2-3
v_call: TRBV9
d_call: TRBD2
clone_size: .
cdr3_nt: TGTGCCAGCAGCGAATCGACTAGCGGGTTGGGCACAGATACGCAGTATTTT
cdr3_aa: CASSESTSGLGTDTQYF

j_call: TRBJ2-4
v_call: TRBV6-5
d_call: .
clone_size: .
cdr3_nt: TGTGCCAGCAGTTACTCCCCGCAGTTAGCCAAAAACATTCAGTACTTC
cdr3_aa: CASSYSPQLAKNIQYF

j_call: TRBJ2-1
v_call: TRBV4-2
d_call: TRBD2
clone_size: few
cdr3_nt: TGTGCCAGCAGCCACCTAGCGGGAGGGCCATCGTCCTACAATGAGCAGTTCTTC
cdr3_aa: CASSHLAGGPSSYNEQFF

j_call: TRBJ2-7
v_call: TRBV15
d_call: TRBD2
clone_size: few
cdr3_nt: TGTGCCACCAGCTCCATCGGACTAGCCCACGAGCAGTACTTC
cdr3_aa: CATSSIGLAHEQYF

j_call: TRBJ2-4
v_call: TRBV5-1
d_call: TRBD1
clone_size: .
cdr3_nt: TGCGCCAGCAGCTTGGAAACAGGGGTGGGCAAAAACATTCAGTACTTC
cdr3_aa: CASSLETGVGKNIQYF

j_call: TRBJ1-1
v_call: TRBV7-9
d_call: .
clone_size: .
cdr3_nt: TGTGCCGGACTACCCAAAACAGGGCGGAACACTGAAGCTTTCTTT
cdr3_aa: CAGLPKTGRNTEAFF

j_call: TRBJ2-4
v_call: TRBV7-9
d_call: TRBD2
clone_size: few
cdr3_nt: TGTGCCAGCAGCTTAGATCTAGCGGAGTACAAAAACATTCAGTACTTC
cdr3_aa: CASSLDLAEYKNIQYF

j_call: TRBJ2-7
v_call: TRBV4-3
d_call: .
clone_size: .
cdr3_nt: TGCGCCAGCAGCCAAGGGGTCACCTACGAGCAGTACTTC
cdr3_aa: CASSQGVTYEQYF

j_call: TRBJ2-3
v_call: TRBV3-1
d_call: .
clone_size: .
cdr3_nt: TGTGCCAGCAGCCAAAGCCGACAGCCGCCTACGCAGTATTTT
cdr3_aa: CASSQSRQPPTQYF

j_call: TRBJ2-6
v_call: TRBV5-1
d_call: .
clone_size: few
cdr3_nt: TGCGCCAGCAGCACTGGGAGCTCTGGGGCCAACGTCCTGACTTTC
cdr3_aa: CASSTGSSGANVLTF

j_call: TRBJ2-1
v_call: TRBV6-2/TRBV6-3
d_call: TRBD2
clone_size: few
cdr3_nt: TGTGCCAGCTTCCAGGGAGCGGGAGGGTCCAACATCGATGAGCAGTTCTTC
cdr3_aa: CASFQGAGGSNIDEQFF

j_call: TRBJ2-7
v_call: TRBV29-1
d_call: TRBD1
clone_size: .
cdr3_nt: TGCAGCGTTGAAGGGACAGGGGCGGACGAGCAGTACTTC
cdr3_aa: CSVEGTGADEQYF

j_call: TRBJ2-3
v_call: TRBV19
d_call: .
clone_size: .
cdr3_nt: TGTGCCAGTAGTATAGACCCCGTAGGCCGCACAGATACGCAGTATTTT
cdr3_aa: CASSIDPVGRTDTQYF

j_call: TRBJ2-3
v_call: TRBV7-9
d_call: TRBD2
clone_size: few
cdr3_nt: TGTGCCGGCAGTCCGACTAGCGGGGTATCAGATACGCAGTATTTT
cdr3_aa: CAGSPTSGVSDTQYF

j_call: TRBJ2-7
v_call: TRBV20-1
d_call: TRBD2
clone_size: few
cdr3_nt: TGCAGTGCTAGAGATAATGGGCTAGCGGGAGGGACGCCCTACGAGCAGTACTTC
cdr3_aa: CSARDNGLAGGTPYEQYF

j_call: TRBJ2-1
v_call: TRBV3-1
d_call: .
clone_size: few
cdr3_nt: TGTGCCAGCAGCCAAGCGGACGGGCCCTGGGCGGTGGATGAGCAGTTCTTC
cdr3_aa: CASSQADGPWAVDEQFF